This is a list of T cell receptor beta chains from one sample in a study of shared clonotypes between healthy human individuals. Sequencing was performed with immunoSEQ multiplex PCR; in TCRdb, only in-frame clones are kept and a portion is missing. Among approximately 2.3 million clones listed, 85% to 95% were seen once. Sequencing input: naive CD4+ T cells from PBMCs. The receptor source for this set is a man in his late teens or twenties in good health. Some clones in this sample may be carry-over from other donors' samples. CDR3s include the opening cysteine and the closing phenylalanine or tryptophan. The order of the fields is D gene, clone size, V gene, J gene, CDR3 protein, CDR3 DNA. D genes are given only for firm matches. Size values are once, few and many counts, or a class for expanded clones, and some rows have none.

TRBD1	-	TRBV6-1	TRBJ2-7	CATDFDRGKYEQYF	TGTGCCACCGACTTCGACAGGGGAAAATACGAGCAGTACTTC
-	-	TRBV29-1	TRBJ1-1	CSVAMLAMNTEAFF	TGCAGCGTTGCAATGCTGGCAATGAACACTGAAGCTTTCTTT
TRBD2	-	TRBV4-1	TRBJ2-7	CASSQGASGNFEQYF	TGCGCCAGCAGCCAAGGGGCTAGCGGGAACTTCGAGCAGTACTTC
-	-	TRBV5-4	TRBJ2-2	CASSRPGPEAGELFF	TGTGCCAGCAGCCGGCCGGGACCGGAGGCCGGGGAGCTGTTTTTT
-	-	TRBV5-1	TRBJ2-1	CASSNSGTPVYNEQFF	TGCGCCAGCAGCAATAGCGGAACGCCCGTTTACAATGAGCAGTTCTTC
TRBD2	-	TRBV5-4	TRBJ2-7	CASSPRGLAGVTYEQYF	TGTGCCAGCAGCCCCCGGGGGCTAGCGGGAGTCACCTACGAGCAGTACTTC
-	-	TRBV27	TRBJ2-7	CASTRQDSYEQYF	TGTGCCAGTACGAGACAGGACTCCTACGAGCAGTACTTC
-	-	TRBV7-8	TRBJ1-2	CASSSDPEGNYGYTF	TGTGCCAGCAGCTCCGATCCGGAAGGAAACTATGGCTACACCTTC
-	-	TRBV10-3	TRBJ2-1	CAIKSSAGFRNEQFF	TGTGCCATCAAGAGCAGCGCAGGGTTCAGGAATGAGCAGTTCTTC
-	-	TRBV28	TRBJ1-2	CASLNPGQPLGGYTF	TGTGCCAGCCTCAACCCCGGGCAGCCCTTGGGCGGCTACACCTTC
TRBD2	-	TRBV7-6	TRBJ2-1	CASSLVTSGSFSYNEQFF	TGTGCCAGCAGCTTAGTTACTAGCGGGAGTTTTTCCTACAATGAGCAGTTCTTC
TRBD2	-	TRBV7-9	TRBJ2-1	CASSLRPLAGGSEQFF	TGTGCCAGCAGCCTCCGGCCACTAGCGGGAGGTAGTGAGCAGTTCTTC
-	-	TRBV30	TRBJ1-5	CAWGPRSNQPQHF	TGTGCCTGGGGGCCCCGGAGCAATCAGCCCCAGCATTTT
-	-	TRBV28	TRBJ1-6	CASSFGQVSPLHF	TGTGCCAGCAGTTTCGGTCAGGTTTCACCCCTCCACTTT
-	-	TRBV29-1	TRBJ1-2	CSVDLGAYYGYTF	TGCAGCGTTGACTTGGGGGCTTACTATGGCTACACCTTC
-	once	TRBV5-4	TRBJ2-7	CASSLGGRSELEQYF	TGTGCCAGCAGCTTGGGGGGTCGGTCTGAGCTCGAGCAGTACTTC
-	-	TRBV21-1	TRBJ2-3	CASSRWECGSGEPDTQYF	TGTGCCAGCAGCAGATGGGAATGTGGAAGTGGGGAGCCAGATACGCAGTATTTT
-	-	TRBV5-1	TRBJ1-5	CASSLGQGGDSNQPQHF	TGCGCCAGCAGCTTGGGGCAGGGTGGGGACAGCAATCAGCCCCAGCATTTT
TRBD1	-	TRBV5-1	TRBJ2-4	CASSLGTGESIQYF	TGCGCCAGCAGCTTGGGGACAGGGGAGAGCATTCAGTACTTC
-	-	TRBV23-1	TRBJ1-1	CASSQWFRQGMNTEAFF	TGCGCCAGCAGTCAATGGTTCCGTCAGGGGATGAACACTGAAGCTTTCTTT
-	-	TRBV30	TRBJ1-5	CAWSVSPNQPQHF	TGTGCCTGGAGTGTATCTCCCAATCAGCCCCAGCATTTT
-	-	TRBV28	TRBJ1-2	CASSFEVYGYTF	TGTGCCAGCAGTTTTGAGGTCTATGGCTACACCTTC
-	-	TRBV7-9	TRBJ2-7	CASSFGAQSLEQYF	TGTGCCAGCAGCTTCGGGGCCCAGAGTCTCGAGCAGTACTTC
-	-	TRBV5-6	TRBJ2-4	CASSQTVLLAKNIQYF	TGTGCCAGCAGCCAGACAGTTTTGTTGGCCAAAAACATTCAGTACTTC
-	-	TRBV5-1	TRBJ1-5	CASSPSANQPQHF	TGCGCCAGCAGTCCCTCTGCCAACCAGCCCCAGCATTTT
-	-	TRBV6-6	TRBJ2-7	CASRDSRTPPYEQYF	TGTGCCAGCAGGGATTCAAGGACCCCCCCTTACGAGCAGTACTTC
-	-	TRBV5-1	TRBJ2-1	CASSLLGPAYNEQFF	TGCGCCAGCAGCTTGTTGGGTCCCGCCTACAATGAGCAGTTCTTC
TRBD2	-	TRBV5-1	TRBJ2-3	CASSYSGSSTDTQYF	TGCGCCAGCAGCTATAGCGGGAGCAGCACAGATACGCAGTATTTT